These T cell receptor beta chains were read from a single sample in a study of blood T cells in healthy people across ages. In TCRdb, the 5' RACE reads were re-called with MiXCR into one record per CDR3 protein. This table has approximately 800,000 distinct CDR3 sequences, less than 70% appearing once. The specimen sequenced was blood. The source of these receptors is an elderly man in good health. The CDR3 runs from the conserved cysteine through the conserved F or W. A D gene is named only where the DNA matches it firmly. The size of a clone is reported for some rows only, either as once, few or many, or as a class for expanded clones.

d_call: TRBD1
clone_size: NA
v_call: TRBV28
j_call: TRBJ2-3
cdr3_aa: CASSFSPGQGIDADTQYF
cdr3_nt: TGTGCCAGCAGTTTCTCGCCGGGACAGGGGATTGATGCAGATACGCAGTATTTT

d_call: TRBD1
clone_size: NA
v_call: TRBV6-1
j_call: TRBJ1-2
cdr3_aa: CASSETGTGSLLDGCTF
cdr3_nt: TGTGCCAGCAGTGAAACCGGGACAGGGTCACTTTTAGATGGCTGCACCTTC

d_call: TRBD1
clone_size: few
v_call: TRBV4-2
j_call: TRBJ1-2
cdr3_aa: CASSYAGQGADYGYTF
cdr3_nt: TGTGCCAGCAGCTATGCGGGACAGGGGGCGGACTATGGCTACACCTTC

d_call: NA
clone_size: few
v_call: TRBV7-2
j_call: TRBJ2-4
cdr3_aa: CASSPELAKNIQYF
cdr3_nt: TGTGCCAGCAGCCCAGAACTAGCCAAAAACATTCAGTACTTC

d_call: TRBD1
clone_size: once
v_call: TRBV20-1
j_call: TRBJ2-5
cdr3_aa: CSARLQGAGGTQYF
cdr3_nt: TGCAGTGCTAGATTACAGGGGGCCGGGGGGACCCAGTACTTC

d_call: NA
clone_size: few
v_call: TRBV12-3/TRBV12-4
j_call: TRBJ2-3
cdr3_aa: CASSLGRVESDTQYF
cdr3_nt: TGTGCCAGCAGTCTAGGACGGGTTGAGTCAGATACGCAGTATTTT

d_call: TRBD1
clone_size: NA
v_call: TRBV6-1
j_call: TRBJ1-1
cdr3_aa: CASRALQGGEAFF
cdr3_nt: TGTGCCAGCAGGGCTTTACAGGGGGGTGAAGCTTTCTTT

d_call: NA
clone_size: few
v_call: TRBV29-1
j_call: TRBJ2-7
cdr3_aa: CSAQGGGSYEQYF
cdr3_nt: TGCAGCGCCCAGGGGGGGGGTTCCTACGAGCAGTACTTC

d_call: TRBD2
clone_size: NA
v_call: TRBV9
j_call: TRBJ2-1
cdr3_aa: CASSHKRERRYNEQFF
cdr3_nt: TGTGCCAGCAGCCATAAGCGGGAGCGTAGATACAATGAGCAGTTCTTC

d_call: NA
clone_size: NA
v_call: TRBV28
j_call: TRBJ2-7
cdr3_aa: CASSLGPDPPYEQYF
cdr3_nt: TGTGCCAGCAGCTTGGGACCTGACCCTCCCTACGAGCAGTACTTC

d_call: NA
clone_size: NA
v_call: TRBV7-2
j_call: TRBJ2-7
cdr3_aa: CASSHRDSYEQYF
cdr3_nt: TGTGCCAGCAGCCACCGTGACAGTTACGAGCAGTACTTC

d_call: NA
clone_size: many
v_call: TRBV7-2
j_call: TRBJ2-5
cdr3_aa: CASSPVGGETQYF
cdr3_nt: TGTGCCAGCAGCCCCGTAGGGGGGGAGACCCAGTACTTC

d_call: NA
clone_size: NA
v_call: TRBV21-1
j_call: TRBJ2-1
cdr3_aa: CASSKYLVIYNEQFF
cdr3_nt: TGTGCCAGCAGCAAATACCTAGTGATCTACAATGAGCAGTTCTTC

d_call: TRBD2
clone_size: NA
v_call: TRBV9
j_call: TRBJ2-7
cdr3_aa: CASSVGKRETDYEQYF
cdr3_nt: TGTGCCAGCAGCGTAGGGAAGCGGGAGACGGATTACGAGCAGTACTTC

d_call: TRBD2
clone_size: few
v_call: TRBV7-2
j_call: TRBJ2-3
cdr3_aa: CASSVAGTSNTQYF
cdr3_nt: TGTGCCAGCAGCGTCGCCGGGACTAGCAATACGCAGTATTTT

d_call: TRBD2
clone_size: NA
v_call: TRBV5-5
j_call: TRBJ2-1
cdr3_aa: CASSLAGLAGYNEQFF
cdr3_nt: TGTGCCAGCAGCTTGGCGGGACTAGCGGGCTACAATGAGCAGTTCTTC

d_call: TRBD1
clone_size: NA
v_call: TRBV6-5
j_call: TRBJ1-6
cdr3_aa: CASGTGASPLHF
cdr3_nt: TGTGCCAGCGGGACAGGGGCTTCACCCCTCCACTTT

d_call: NA
clone_size: NA
v_call: TRBV7-9
j_call: TRBJ2-1
cdr3_aa: CASSLGSGDEQFF
cdr3_nt: TGTGCCAGCAGCTTAGGGAGCGGCGATGAGCAGTTCTTC

d_call: NA
clone_size: few
v_call: TRBV10-3
j_call: TRBJ2-7
cdr3_aa: CAISARQTYEQYF
cdr3_nt: TGTGCCATCAGTGCCCGACAGACCTACGAGCAGTACTTC

d_call: NA
clone_size: NA
v_call: TRBV20-1
j_call: TRBJ2-3
cdr3_aa: CSARDNFGDAQYF
cdr3_nt: TGCAGTGCTAGAGATAATTTCGGAGATGCGCAGTATTTT

d_call: NA
clone_size: NA
v_call: TRBV5-1
j_call: TRBJ2-6
cdr3_aa: CASSLEARGANVLTF
cdr3_nt: TGCGCCAGCAGCTTGGAGGCTCGTGGGGCCAACGTCCTGACTTTC

d_call: TRBD1
clone_size: NA
v_call: TRBV6-5
j_call: TRBJ2-7
cdr3_aa: CASSYTGGSPYEQYF
cdr3_nt: TGTGCCAGCAGTTATACAGGGGGCTCCCCCTACGAGCAGTACTTC

d_call: NA
clone_size: NA
v_call: TRBV11-2
j_call: TRBJ2-5
cdr3_aa: CASSLRGGTGTQETQYF
cdr3_nt: TGTGCCAGCAGCTTAAGGGGGGGAACAGGGACACAAGAGACCCAGTACTTC

d_call: NA
clone_size: NA
v_call: TRBV28
j_call: TRBJ2-7
cdr3_aa: CASTLRWSYEQYF
cdr3_nt: TGTGCCAGCACTCTCCGCTGGAGCTACGAGCAGTACTTC

d_call: TRBD2
clone_size: once
v_call: TRBV5-1
j_call: TRBJ2-7
cdr3_aa: CASSSRLAEGAAEQYF
cdr3_nt: TGCGCCAGCAGCTCCCGACTAGCGGAGGGGGCCGCCGAGCAGTACTTC

d_call: TRBD2
clone_size: NA
v_call: TRBV27
j_call: TRBJ2-5
cdr3_aa: CAGSPRTSVIPTQETQYF
cdr3_nt: TGTGCCGGCAGCCCGAGGACTAGCGTGATTCCCACTCAAGAGACCCAGTACTTC

d_call: NA
clone_size: few
v_call: TRBV7-2
j_call: TRBJ2-5
cdr3_aa: CASSHTGETQYF
cdr3_nt: TGTGCCAGCAGCCACACGGGAGAGACCCAGTACTTC

d_call: TRBD2
clone_size: few
v_call: TRBV6-1
j_call: TRBJ2-1
cdr3_aa: CASREAGGLYNEQFF
cdr3_nt: TGTGCCAGCAGGGAAGCGGGAGGGCTCTACAATGAGCAGTTCTTC

d_call: NA
clone_size: NA
v_call: TRBV20-1
j_call: TRBJ2-5
cdr3_aa: CSASGTGTETQYF
cdr3_nt: TGCAGTGCTAGCGGCACAGGGACAGAGACCCAGTACTTC

d_call: NA
clone_size: NA
v_call: TRBV4-2
j_call: TRBJ1-2
cdr3_aa: CASSQDFIQGDGYTF
cdr3_nt: TGTGCCAGCAGCCAAGATTTTATTCAGGGAGATGGCTACACCTTC

d_call: TRBD2
clone_size: NA
v_call: TRBV7-2
j_call: TRBJ2-1
cdr3_aa: CASSISGTVYNEQFF
cdr3_nt: TGTGCCAGCAGCATTAGCGGGACGGTATACAATGAGCAGTTCTTC

d_call: NA
clone_size: NA
v_call: TRBV7-2
j_call: TRBJ2-3
cdr3_aa: CASSLAQDRYAYF
cdr3_nt: TGTGCCAGCAGCTTAGCGCAGGACAGATACGCGTATTTT

d_call: TRBD2
clone_size: few
v_call: TRBV29-1
j_call: TRBJ2-2
cdr3_aa: CSVQAGVGTGELFF
cdr3_nt: TGCAGCGTACAAGCGGGAGTGGGGACCGGGGAGCTGTTTTTT

d_call: TRBD2
clone_size: few
v_call: TRBV5-1
j_call: TRBJ2-3
cdr3_aa: CAGRPGLADRYAYF
cdr3_nt: TGCGCCGGAAGACCGGGACTAGCGGACAGATACGCGTATTTT

d_call: TRBD1
clone_size: NA
v_call: TRBV15
j_call: TRBJ2-5
cdr3_aa: CATSRDLFRDRQETQYF
cdr3_nt: TGTGCCACCAGCAGAGATCTTTTTCGGGACAGGCAAGAGACCCAGTACTTC

d_call: NA
clone_size: NA
v_call: TRBV3-1
j_call: TRBJ1-1
cdr3_aa: CASSQEGGRRGTEAFF
cdr3_nt: TGTGCCAGCAGCCAGGAAGGGGGACGCAGGGGAACTGAAGCTTTCTTT

d_call: TRBD1
clone_size: NA
v_call: TRBV6-2/TRBV6-3
j_call: TRBJ2-1
cdr3_aa: CASSSPLRGHHDEQFF
cdr3_nt: TGTGCCAGCAGTTCCCCTCTAAGGGGGCACCACGATGAGCAGTTCTTC

d_call: TRBD1
clone_size: NA
v_call: TRBV19
j_call: TRBJ1-1
cdr3_aa: CASQYGRDREAFF
cdr3_nt: TGTGCCAGTCAATACGGCCGGGACAGGGAAGCTTTCTTT

d_call: TRBD2
clone_size: once
v_call: TRBV5-1
j_call: TRBJ2-7
cdr3_aa: CASSLGGTRFNEQYF
cdr3_nt: TGCGCCAGCAGCTTGGGAGGGACTAGATTTAACGAGCAGTACTTC

d_call: NA
clone_size: NA
v_call: TRBV3-1
j_call: TRBJ2-7
cdr3_aa: CASSQEGHRGEQYF
cdr3_nt: TGTGCCAGCAGCCAAGAGGGGCACCGTGGCGAGCAGTACTTC

d_call: NA
clone_size: NA
v_call: TRBV5-1
j_call: TRBJ2-6
cdr3_aa: CASSLTSSGANVLTF
cdr3_nt: TGCGCCAGCAGCTTGACCTCCTCCGGGGCCAACGTCCTGACTTTC

d_call: TRBD2
clone_size: NA
v_call: TRBV20-1
j_call: TRBJ2-1
cdr3_aa: CAAPWGGRVDEQFF
cdr3_nt: TGCGCCGCCCCCTGGGGCGGGAGGGTGGATGAGCAGTTCTTC

d_call: TRBD1
clone_size: once
v_call: TRBV6-5
j_call: TRBJ1-2
cdr3_aa: CASSYSRQGIYGYTF
cdr3_nt: TGTGCCAGCAGTTACTCTCGACAGGGAATCTATGGCTACACCTTC

d_call: TRBD2
clone_size: NA
v_call: TRBV5-4
j_call: TRBJ2-6
cdr3_aa: CASSKGTSGPSGANVLTF
cdr3_nt: TGTGCCAGCAGCAAGGGGACTAGCGGCCCCTCTGGGGCCAACGTCCTGACTTTC

d_call: NA
clone_size: few
v_call: TRBV3-1
j_call: TRBJ2-4
cdr3_aa: CASSQSKDWKQYF
cdr3_nt: TGTGCCAGCAGCCAATCCAAGGACTGGAAGCAGTACTTC

d_call: TRBD2
clone_size: NA
v_call: TRBV27
j_call: TRBJ2-7
cdr3_aa: CASSLGTSGRYNEQYF
cdr3_nt: TGTGCCAGCAGTTTAGGGACTAGCGGGAGGTACAATGAGCAGTACTTC